The 8 T cell receptor beta chains below all came from one sample that was sequenced in a study of CD8 T cells in ankylosing spondylitis. Findings and limits, study-wide: In ankylosing spondylitis blood, a motif of roughly eight highly homologous TCR beta variants appeared characteristic.

These receptors' targets are unknown. From the 5' RACE reads, TCRdb called clonotypes with MiXCR, one entry per CDR3 protein. The table lists about 480,000 distinct CDR3 sequences, 17% of them singletons, with approximately 1% in the top ten. Specimen: blood, either unsorted or a sorted T cell fraction (not recorded which). Every receptor here comes from a male donor with ankylosing spondylitis.

The chain is built from TRBV10-3 and TRBJ2-1; D is unresolved. The CDR3 runs 14 residues. V was shortened by 0 bases and J by 4 bases, with 7 bases between the two germline ends. In germline, CDR1 is ENHRY, CDR2 SYGVKD. The CDR3 loop is CAISESSDYNEQFF. The CDR3 DNA reads TGTGCCATCAGTGAGTCCAGTGATTACAATGAGCAGTTCTTC.

This sequence joins TRBV20-1 and TRBJ2-1; the match to TRBD2 covers 9 bases. Germline CDR1 is DFQATT and CDR2 is SNEGSKA (reference sequence). The CDR3 is made up of 16 amino acids. V was clipped by 1 base and J by 1 base; unmatched bases: 5. CDR3 nucleotide sequence: TGCAGTGCTAGAGTTGGTAGCGGGGGATCCTACAATGAGCAGTTCTTC. Protein sequence: CSARVGSGGSYNEQFF.

This chain links TRBV6-4 with TRBJ2-3; no reliable D call. The CDR3 runs 14 residues. From germline, CDR1 is MRHNA and CDR2 SNTAGT. V gave up 7 bases and J gave up 0 bases, with 11 bases separating them. The CDR3 here is CASKVMSSTDTQYF. CDR3 sequence (DNA): TGTGCCAGCAAGGTCATGTCTAGCACAGATACGCAGTATTTT.

The chain combines TRBV3-1 with TRBJ2-7; 7 bases fit TRBD2. CDR3 length equals 14 residues. V trimming: 2 bases; J trimming: 2 bases; junction bases outside the gene matches: 3. Per germline, CDR1 LGHDT and CDR2 YNNKEL (reference sequence). The CDR3 sequence: CASSQSGATYEQYF. CDR3 sequence (DNA): TGTGCCAGCAGCCAAAGCGGGGCCACCTACGAGCAGTACTTC.

The sample holds many counts of this clonotype. The CDR3 region is CASSLISGELFF. The CDR3 DNA is TGTGCCAGCAGCTTAATCTCCGGGGAGCTGTTTTTT. The rearrangement links TRBV7-2 to TRBJ2-2; no firm D call. The V gene's germline CDR1 is SGHTA and CDR2 FQGNSA. The CDR3 contains 12 residues. V dropped 2 bases and J dropped 6 bases, with 4 bases sitting between them.

This clonotype appeared many times. The chain joins TRBV7-9 to TRBJ1-5, with D uncertain. The CDR3 has 12 amino acids. Trimming shortened V by 3 bases and J by 5 bases, and 5 bases separated the two germline ends. Germline values: CDR1 SEHNR, CDR2 FQNEAQ (reference sequence). The DNA for the CDR3 is TGTGCCAGCAGCTTCTCAGATCAGCCCCAGCATTTT. Amino acids: CASSFSDQPQHF.

This clonotype was observed a handful of times. The chain employs TRBV6-5 and TRBJ1-1; D not resolved. Looked up from germline, CDR1 is MNHEY and CDR2 is SVGAGI. The CDR3 is 13 amino acids. Trimming left V 2 bases short and J 3 bases short, with 7 bases between. The CDR3 is CASSYERDTEAFF. In DNA, the CDR3 is TGTGCCAGCAGTTACGAGAGAGACACTGAAGCTTTCTTT.

The sample holds a few counts of this clonotype. The CDR3 region has the DNA TGCGCCAGCACCACCGGGACTTCCACACCCTATGGCTACACCTTC. Its protein is CASTTGTSTPYGYTF. The chain carries TRBV5-1 and TRBJ1-2; D may be TRBD1 (5 bases). V shed 6 bases and J shed 4 bases, with 19 bases lying between them. Germline CDR1 SGHRS, CDR2 YFSETQ. The CDR3 has 15 amino acids.